This TCR beta chain was observed in a study of cytomegalovirus exposure and HLA in healthy donors. PCR involved 60 Vbeta and 13 Jbeta primers. Libraries were prepared by immunoSEQ multiplex PCR; TCRdb keeps only in-frame clonotypes and omits some of them. The sample has under 200,000 clones; about 80% are singletons. This clone showed up just once. What it binds is unknown. Notes on the study in general: The dataset shows that most TCR sequences were rare, while some public TCRs occurred in many donors.

The source is a woman between 50 and 59 years old in good health and CMV-seropositive. What was sequenced was PBMCs.

The CDR3 sequence is CASSLSQGPLHF. CDR3 nucleotides: TGTGCCAGCAGCTTATCCCAGGGCCCCCTCCACTTT. The rearrangement links TRBV11-1 to TRBJ1-6; D perhaps matches TRBD1 (5 bases). Trimming took off 2 bases at V and 13 bases at J, with 9 bases between the two ends. The CDR3 contains 12 residues. Germline CDR1 and CDR2: SGHAT and FQDESV (reference sequence).